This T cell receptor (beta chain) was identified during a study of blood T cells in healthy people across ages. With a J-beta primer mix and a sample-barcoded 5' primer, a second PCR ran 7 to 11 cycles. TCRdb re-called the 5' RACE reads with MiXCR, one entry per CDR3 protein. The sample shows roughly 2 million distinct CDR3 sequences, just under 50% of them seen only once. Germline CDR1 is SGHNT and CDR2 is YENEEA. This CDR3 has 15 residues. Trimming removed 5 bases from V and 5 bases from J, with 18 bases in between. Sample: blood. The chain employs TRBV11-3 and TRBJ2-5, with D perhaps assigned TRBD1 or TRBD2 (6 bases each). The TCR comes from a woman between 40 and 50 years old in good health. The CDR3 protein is CASSAFPGAGETQYF. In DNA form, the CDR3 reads TGTGCCAGCAGCGCCTTTCCGGGGGCCGGTGAGACCCAGTACTTC.